This TCR beta chain was captured in a study of blood T cell repertoires in COVID-19. The trim removed 4 bases at V and 5 bases at J, leaving 6 bases unmatched. CDR1 and CDR2 from the germline V gene are KGHDR and SFDVKD. The length of the CDR3 is 15 residues. This clone was seen once. Authors' methods: Reference gene primer amplification gave nucleated cell count estimates. Repertoires were generated with immunoSEQ multiplex PCR, while TCRdb's copy carries only in-frame clones and drops some. Clonal size and the V and J genes are those of that table, whereas D and trimming came from the DNA. The sample has 110,000 or so clones; about 85% are singletons.

The sample taken for sequencing was peripheral blood. The TCR was taken from a man aged 35 to 55 with acute or convalescent COVID-19. This sequence joins TRBV24-1 and TRBJ2-3, with 9 nucleotides matching TRBD2. In nucleotides, the CDR3 is TGTGCCACCAGTGACCAGCGGGGGGCGGGAGATACGCAGTATTTT. This sequence encodes CATSDQRGAGDTQYF.